Below, 12 T cell receptor beta chains from the same sample are listed, as sequenced in a study of T-cell memory formation after mild COVID-19. TCRdb redid the calling of the 5' RACE reads with MiXCR, one entry per CDR3 protein. The repertoire consists of about 500,000 distinct CDR3 sequences, with 20% occurring once and the leading ten covering around 12%. Input material: PBMCs or a T cell subset sorted from them (not recorded which). The receptors shown here come from an adult woman who had mild COVID-19 (a few samples of this study predate the infection). Cell type and time point are not known.

The CDR3 coding sequence is TGCAGTGCTAGTACTTGGCGGGAGTCCAACTACAATGAGCAGTTCTTC. It yields the protein CSASTWRESNYNEQFF. This rearrangement joins TRBV20-1 to TRBJ2-1; 7 bases match TRBD2. This CDR3 comprises 16 residues. Per germline, CDR1 DFQATT and CDR2 SNEGSKA (reference sequence). Losses at the gene ends were 3 bases for V and 3 bases for J; bases not matched to a gene: 11.

This clonotype has a handful of counts. J is TRBJ2-3 and V is TRBV4-1; D is unclear. CDR1 is MGHRA and CDR2 is YSYEKL in the germline V gene. V was clipped by 2 bases and J by 10 bases, with 13 bases between them. The CDR3 runs 13 residues. The DNA of the CDR3 is TGCGCCAGCAGCCAACCGGGCTCACTTTCGCAGTATTTT. This gives the protein CASSQPGSLSQYF.

The rearrangement uses TRBV7-3 and TRBJ2-3; 7 nucleotides align to TRBD1. This CDR3 contains 16 residues. The germline V gene has CDR1 SGHTA and CDR2 FQGTGA. The V and J ends lost 5 bases and 4 bases, in that order; junction bases with no gene match: 12. The CDR3 DNA reads as TGTGCCAGCAGCCCGTTGCGACAGGGTCTGGCAGATACGCAGTATTTT. Its protein product is CASSPLRQGLADTQYF. The whole variable domain, remainder taken from reference TRBV7-3 and TRBJ2-3, is GAGVSQTPSNKVTEKGKYVELRCDPISGHTALYWYRQSLGQGPEFLIYFQGTGAADDSGLPNDRFFAVRPEGSVSTLKIQRTERGDSAVYLCASSPLRQGLADTQYFGPGTRLTVL.

This clonotype was observed a few times. The chain has TRBV12-3 or TRBV12-4 and TRBJ1-4; weak D call: TRBD1 (6 bases). The length of the CDR3 is 14 residues. V was shortened by 3 bases and J by 6 bases, with 11 bases between the two germline ends. CDR3 protein: CASSFRQAYEKLFF. The CDR3 DNA reads TGTGCCAGCAGTTTTCGACAGGCCTATGAAAAACTGTTTTTT.

This clonotype showed up just a few times. J is TRBJ1-1 and V is TRBV7-8, with D tentatively TRBD1 (5 bases). Germline V CDR1 and CDR2: SGHVS, FQNEAQ. The CDR3 totals 17 residues. The V and J ends lost 2 bases and 0 bases respectively, with 16 bases between them. CDR3 sequence: CASSLRVWGIMNTEAFF. CDR3 nucleotide sequence: TGTGCCAGCAGCTTAAGGGTGTGGGGGATCATGAACACTGAAGCTTTCTTT.

There are a few counts of this clonotype. The V and J genes are TRBV10-2 and TRBJ2-3; D perhaps matches TRBD2 (6 bases). V was trimmed by 7 bases and J by 5 bases, leaving 13 bases between them. CDR1 is WSHSY, CDR2 SAAADI, per germline. The CDR3 runs to 13 residues. The DNA for the CDR3 is TGCGCCAGCATCCTCGTCGGGAGAGATACGCAGTATTTT. Translated, it gives CASILVGRDTQYF.

This rearrangement joins TRBV6-1 to TRBJ2-4, with a tentative D call TRBD2 (6 bases). The CDR3 spans 16 residues. CDR1 MNHNS and CDR2 SASEGT come from the germline V gene. V gave up 2 bases and J gave up 8 bases, with 19 bases separating them. The CDR3: CASSERIWGRRDIQYF. DNA for the CDR3: TGTGCCAGCAGTGAACGGATCTGGGGCCGGAGGGACATTCAGTACTTC.

This rearrangement joins TRBV5-6 to TRBJ2-6; D may be TRBD1 (5 bases). Trimming took off 6 bases at V and 0 bases at J, with 16 bases between the two ends. The V gene's germline CDR1 is SGHDT and CDR2 YYEEEE. This CDR3 has 17 residues. Here the CDR3 DNA reads TGTGCCAGCACCTCGTCGTCCAGGGCCTCTGGGGCCAACGTCCTGACTTTC. Protein: CASTSSSRASGANVLTF.

This clonotype was observed a handful of times. The chain recombines TRBV18 with TRBJ2-7; 14 positions agree with TRBD2. V lost 2 bases and J lost 8; bases outside the gene matches: 2. This CDR3 contains 14 residues. Per germline, CDR1 KGHSH and CDR2 LQKENI. CDR3 amino acids: CASSPGTSGSQQYF. In nucleotides, the CDR3 is TGTGCCAGCTCACCAGGGACTAGCGGGAGCCAGCAGTACTTC.

This clonotype was found a few times. The CDR3 loop reads CAISESISTGKGTEAFF. CDR3 sequence (DNA): TGTGCCATCAGTGAGTCCATTTCGACAGGGAAGGGCACTGAAGCTTTCTTT. The chain recombines TRBV10-3 with TRBJ1-1, with 7 bases that match TRBD1. V shed 0 bases, J shed 4 bases, and the junction held 11 bases outside the gene matches. There are 17 residues in the CDR3. Germline V gives CDR1 ENHRY, CDR2 SYGVKD.

This chain links TRBV14 with TRBJ2-3; possibly TRBD2 for D (6 bases). The CDR3 loop spans 15 amino acids. Trimming took 0 bases from V and 5 from J, leaving 12 bases between them. Germline CDR1 SGHDN, CDR2 FVKESK. CDR3 residues: CASSQEYRRGDTQYF. For the CDR3, the DNA is TGTGCCAGCAGCCAAGAGTACAGGCGGGGAGATACGCAGTATTTT.

This clonotype has only a few counts. This chain links TRBV7-2 with TRBJ2-3; a possible D gene is TRBD1 (5 bases). The CDR3 runs 15 residues. CDR1 is SGHTA and CDR2 is FQGNSA in the germline V gene. Trimming took off 2 bases at V and 3 bases at J, with 12 bases between the two ends. As DNA, the CDR3 is TGTGCCAGCAGCTTAAGGGGCCCCTCGACAGATACGCAGTATTTT. Amino acids: CASSLRGPSTDTQYF.